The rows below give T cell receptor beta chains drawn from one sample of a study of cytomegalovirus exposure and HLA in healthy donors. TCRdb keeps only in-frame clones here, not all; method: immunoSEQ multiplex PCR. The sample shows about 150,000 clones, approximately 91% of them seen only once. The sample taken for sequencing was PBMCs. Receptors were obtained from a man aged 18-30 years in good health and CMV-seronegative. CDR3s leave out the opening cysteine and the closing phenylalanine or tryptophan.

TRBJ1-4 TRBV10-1 ASSEGGALSNEKLF
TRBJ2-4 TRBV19 ASSIVFGDVAKNIQY
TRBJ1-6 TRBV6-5 ASSYGVGDSPLH
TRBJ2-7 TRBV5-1 ASSQDGGGTPYEQY
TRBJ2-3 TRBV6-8 ASSRGLAGATDTQY
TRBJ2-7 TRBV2 ASRTPGQSNSYEQY
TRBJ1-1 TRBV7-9 ASSPGQGFGTEAF
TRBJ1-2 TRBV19 ASSIGAGFYGYT
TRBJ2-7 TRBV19 ASSTGLGTYEQY
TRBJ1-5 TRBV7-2 ATSMTAGQPQH
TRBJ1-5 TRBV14 ASSHGDQPQH
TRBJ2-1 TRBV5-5 ASSLVSDRGLNEQF
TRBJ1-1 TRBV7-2 ASSPLPWTGNNTEAF
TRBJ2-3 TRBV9 ASSVGSSHDTDTQY
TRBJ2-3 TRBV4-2 ASSQETGRSDTQY
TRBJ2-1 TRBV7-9 ASSPDRVSYNEQF
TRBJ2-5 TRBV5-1 ASRTAQGRGETQY
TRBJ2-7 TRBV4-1 ASSQGVSGGTISYEQY
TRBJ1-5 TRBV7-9 ASSFNNQPQH
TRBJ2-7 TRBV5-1 ASRLSGTVSYEQY
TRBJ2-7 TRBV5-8 ATDLDRGGEQY
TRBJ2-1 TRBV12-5 ASAPATGFTEQF